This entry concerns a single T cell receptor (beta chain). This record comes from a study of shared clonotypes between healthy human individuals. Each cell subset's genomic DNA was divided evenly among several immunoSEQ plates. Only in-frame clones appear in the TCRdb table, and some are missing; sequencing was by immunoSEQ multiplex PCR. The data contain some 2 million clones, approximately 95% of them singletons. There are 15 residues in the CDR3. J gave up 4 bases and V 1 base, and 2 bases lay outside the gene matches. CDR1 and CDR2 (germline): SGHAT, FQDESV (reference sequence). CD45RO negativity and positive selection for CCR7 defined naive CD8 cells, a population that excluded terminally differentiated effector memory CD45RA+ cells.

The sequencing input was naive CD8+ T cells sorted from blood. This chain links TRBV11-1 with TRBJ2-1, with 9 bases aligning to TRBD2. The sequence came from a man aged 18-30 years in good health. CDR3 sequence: CASSLETSGYNEQFF. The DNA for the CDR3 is TGTGCCAGCAGCTTAGAGACTAGCGGATACAATGAGCAGTTCTTC. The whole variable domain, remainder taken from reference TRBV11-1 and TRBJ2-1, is EAEVAQSPRYKITEKSQAVAFWCDPISGHATLYWYRQILGQGPELLVQFQDESVVDDSQLPKDRFSAERLKGVDSTLKIQPAELGDSAMYLCASSLETSGYNEQFFGPGTRLTVL.